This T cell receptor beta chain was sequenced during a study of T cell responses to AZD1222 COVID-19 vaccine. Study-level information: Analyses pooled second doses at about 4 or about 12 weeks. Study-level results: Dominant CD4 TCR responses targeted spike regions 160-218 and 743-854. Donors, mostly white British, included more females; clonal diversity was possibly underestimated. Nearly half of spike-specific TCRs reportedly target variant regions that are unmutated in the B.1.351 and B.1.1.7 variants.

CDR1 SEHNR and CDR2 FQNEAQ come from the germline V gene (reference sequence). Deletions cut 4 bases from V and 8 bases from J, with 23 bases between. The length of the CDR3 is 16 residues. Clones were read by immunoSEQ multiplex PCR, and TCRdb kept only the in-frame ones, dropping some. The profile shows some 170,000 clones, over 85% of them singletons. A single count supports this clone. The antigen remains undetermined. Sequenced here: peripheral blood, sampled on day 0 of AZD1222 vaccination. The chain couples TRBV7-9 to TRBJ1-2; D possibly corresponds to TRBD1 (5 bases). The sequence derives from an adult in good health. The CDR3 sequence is CASSSNTSGRNRGYTF. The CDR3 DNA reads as TGTGCCAGCAGCTCCAACACCTCGGGGCGAAACCGGGGCTACACCTTC.